This passage covers 14 T cell receptor beta chains from one sample sequenced in a study of PD-1 blockade in mismatch repair-deficient tumors. The table came from immunoSEQ multiplex PCR; TCRdb's copy has only in-frame clones and leaves some out. The table shows about 51,000 clones, with around 82% occurring only once. The sample here was peripheral blood, taken 4 weeks after starting pembrolizumab. Every receptor here comes from an adult with mismatch repair-deficient cancer.

The gene calls are TRBV7-9 and TRBJ1-3; D uncertain. This CDR3 comprises 13 residues. Germline V gene data show CDR1 as SEHNR and CDR2 as FQNEAQ (reference sequence). V lost 6 bases, J lost 4 bases, and 10 bases lay in between. The CDR3 region is CASRDAGGNTIYF. The CDR3 bases are TGTGCCAGCAGAGACGCTGGAGGAAACACCATATATTTT.

This clone was counted a few times. The chain uses TRBV20-1 and TRBJ1-1; a possible D gene is TRBD1 (6 bases). CDR1 is DFQATT, CDR2 SNEGSKA, per germline (reference sequence). This CDR3 has 11 residues. The V gene lost 5 bases and the J gene lost 10 bases, with 14 bases spanning the gap. The CDR3 spells CSAYRALGAFF. The DNA for the CDR3 is TGCAGTGCTTACAGGGCCCTGGGAGCTTTCTTT.

CDR3 residues: CASSVATADIQYF. The CDR3 bases are TGTGCCAGCAGCGTAGCTACGGCTGACATTCAGTACTTC. J is TRBJ2-4 and V is TRBV9, with D uncertain. CDR3 length equals 13 residues. The germline gives CDR1 SGDLS, CDR2 YYNGEE. The V and J ends lost 0 bases and 8 bases respectively, with 9 bases between them.

A few counts support this clone. The rearrangement joins TRBV11-3 to TRBJ2-2; 7 positions match TRBD1. Germline loops: CDR1 SGHNT, CDR2 YENEEA. The CDR3 is 15 residues long. V dropped 5 bases and J dropped 3; count of bases not matched to a gene: 6. The CDR3 DNA is TGTGCCAGCAGCCTCCGACAGGGTTACACCGGGGAGCTGTTTTTT. It encodes CASSLRQGYTGELFF.

This clone was detected many times. The V call is TRBV18, the J call TRBJ2-1; 7 bases agree with TRBD1. Germline assignment: CDR1 KGHSH and CDR2 LQKENI. V trimming: 4 bases; J trimming: 9 bases; junction bases outside the gene matches: 3. The length of the CDR3 is 12 residues. This chain's CDR3 is CASSRDRVEQFF. CDR3 bases: TGTGCCAGCTCACGCGACAGGGTTGAGCAGTTCTTC.

V and J are TRBV27 and TRBJ2-7, with TRBD1 identical over 8 bases. J lost 3 bases, V lost 4 bases, and 8 bases had no gene match. The CDR3 covers 15 residues. CDR1 and CDR2 from the germline V gene are MNHEY and SMNVEV (reference sequence). The CDR3 region is CASSYGQGWNYEQYF. CDR3 DNA: TGTGCCAGCAGTTACGGACAGGGATGGAACTACGAGCAGTACTTC.

CDR3 protein: CASSPRDTVYEQYF. Written as DNA, the CDR3 is TGTGCCAGCAGCCCCCGGGACACCGTCTACGAGCAGTACTTC. The rearrangement joins TRBV5-4 to TRBJ2-7; D might be TRBD1 (6 bases). The CDR3 has 14 residues. The V gene's germline CDR1 is SGHNT and CDR2 YYREEE (reference sequence). Trimming pared 4 bases from V and 3 bases from J, leaving 14 bases between.

The count of this clone is one. The chain recombines TRBV6-1 with TRBJ2-3; D gene unclear. The germline V gene encodes CDR1 MNHNS and CDR2 SASEGT. Trimming removed 4 bases at V and 0 bases at J, with 14 bases between. The CDR3 is made up of 16 amino acids. CDR3 residues: CASSVDFSLSTDTQYF. CDR3 DNA sequence: TGTGCCAGCAGTGTGGATTTTAGCCTTAGCACAGATACGCAGTATTTT.

V is TRBV19 and J is TRBJ1-1, with D possibly being TRBD1 (5 bases). This CDR3 is 13 amino acids long. V dropped 4 bases and J dropped 4 bases, with 10 bases sitting between them. Germline loops: CDR1 LNHDA, CDR2 SQIVND (reference sequence). The CDR3 nucleotides are TGTGCCAGTAGTACGGCAGGGCTCACTGAAGCTTTCTTT. The encoded protein is CASSTAGLTEAFF.

This chain joins TRBV7-3 and TRBJ2-1, with a possible D match to TRBD2 (5 bases). The V gene's germline CDR1 is SGHTA and CDR2 FQGTGA. Trimming took off 5 bases at V and 6 bases at J, with 11 bases between the two ends. This CDR3 has 13 amino acids. DNA of the CDR3: TGTGCCAGCAGCACCCGGGCGGGCAATGAGCAGTTCTTC. Amino acid sequence: CASSTRAGNEQFF.

The genes are TRBV23-1 and TRBJ2-2, with D possibly called TRBD1 or TRBD2 (5 bases each). TRBV23-1 is sorted into the ORF group, with uncertain function. The V end was cut by 3 bases, the J end by 6 bases, with 14 bases between. The CDR3 has 15 residues. The CDR3 protein is CASSHRGESAGELFF. CDR3 DNA: TGCGCCAGCAGTCATAGAGGGGAGTCAGCCGGGGAGCTGTTTTTT.

The chain couples TRBV19 to TRBJ1-1; D is ambiguous. The V end lost 5 bases, the J end lost 0 bases, and 13 bases lay between the germline ends. CDR3 length equals 15 residues. Germline V CDR1 and CDR2: LNHDA, SQIVND (reference sequence). This CDR3 is CASSVSASLNTEAFF. CDR3 nucleotides: TGTGCCAGTAGTGTCTCGGCGTCACTGAACACTGAAGCTTTCTTT.

This clone came up a few times. The chain carries TRBV6-5 and TRBJ2-3; the D is unclear. With 6 bases removed from V and 2 bases from J, the gap between germline ends came to 6 bases. Germline V gives CDR1 MNHEY, CDR2 SVGAGI. CDR3 size: 12 residues. CDR3 nucleotide sequence: TGTGCCAGCAGCCCCAACACAGATACGCAGTATTTT. Translating gives CASSPNTDTQYF.

The V and J genes are TRBV4-2 and TRBJ2-7, with TRBD1 matching over 8 bases. CDR1 LGHNA and CDR2 YNFKEQ come from the germline V gene. The CDR3 covers 16 residues. With V trimmed by 1 base and J by 0 bases, 5 bases remained unmatched. The DNA of the CDR3 is TGTGCCAGCAGCCAAGCCCTGGGACAGGCCTCCTACGAGCAGTACTTC. Its translation: CASSQALGQASYEQYF.